This T cell receptor beta chain was identified during a study of T cell changes during pregnancy in multiple sclerosis. This CDR3 is 12 amino acids long. V lost 3 bases and J 7 bases, leaving 6 bases between the germline ends. CDR1 SEHNR and CDR2 FQNEAQ come from the germline V gene (reference sequence). Data came from immunoSEQ multiplex PCR; TCRdb stores just in-frame clones and leaves some out. The sample records about 75,000 clones, about 89% being singletons. This receptor was taken from a female donor in good health, enrolled as a control in a pregnancy study. The material was peripheral blood, obtained in the first trimester of pregnancy. The rearrangement joins TRBV7-9 to TRBJ1-4; no reliable D call. CDR3 in amino acids: CASSLASEKLFF. DNA of the CDR3: TGTGCCAGCAGCTTGGCTAGTGAAAAACTGTTTTTT.